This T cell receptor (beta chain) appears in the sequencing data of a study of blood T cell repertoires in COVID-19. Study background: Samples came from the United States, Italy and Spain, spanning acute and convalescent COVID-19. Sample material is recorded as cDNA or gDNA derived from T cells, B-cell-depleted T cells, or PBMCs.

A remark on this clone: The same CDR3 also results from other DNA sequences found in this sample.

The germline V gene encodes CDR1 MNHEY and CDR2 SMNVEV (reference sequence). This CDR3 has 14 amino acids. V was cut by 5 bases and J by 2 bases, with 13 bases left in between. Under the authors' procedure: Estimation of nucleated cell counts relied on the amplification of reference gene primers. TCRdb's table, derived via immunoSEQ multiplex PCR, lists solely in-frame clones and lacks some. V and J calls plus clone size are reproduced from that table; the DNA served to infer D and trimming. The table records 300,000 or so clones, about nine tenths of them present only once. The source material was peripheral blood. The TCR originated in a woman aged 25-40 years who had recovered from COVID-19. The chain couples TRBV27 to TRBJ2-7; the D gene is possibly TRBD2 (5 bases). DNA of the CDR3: TGTGCCAGCAGTCTCAGGACTGGCGCCTACGAGCAGTACTTC. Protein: CASSLRTGAYEQYF.